The source of this T cell receptor beta chain is a study of T cells in Graves' hyperthyroidism and ophthalmopathy. Study-wide findings and caveats: Expanded thyroid clonotypes (above 0.001) were mostly also found in blood.

Regions amplified from RNA transcripts were the TCR beta CDR3 regions. The HTBI primer set served for first-round RT-PCR of the TCR CDR3. One entry per CDR3 protein results from TCRdb running MiXCR on the multiplex PCR reads. The sample includes approximately 150,000 distinct CDR3 sequences, 9.4% of them seen just once. Reasons for excluding patients were uncontrolled infection, other autoimmune disease, pregnancy or lactation. Any symptoms of ophthalmopathy came after the first hyperthyroidism diagnosis, from which the blood sample dates. The CDR3 is 14 amino acids. The germline CDR1 and CDR2 sequences are DFQATT and SNEGSKA (reference sequence). Trimming took 0 bases from V and 5 from J, leaving 14 bases between them. This clonotype was detected many times. Antigen: not known.

Material: blood. This clonotype was sampled from a woman between 18 and 30 years old with Graves' hyperthyroidism that later progressed to Graves' ophthalmopathy. This chain uses TRBV20-1 with TRBJ2-7; perhaps TRBD1 as D (5 bases). CDR3 DNA sequence: TGCAGTGCTAGAGAGGCCAGGGATATCGACGAGCAGTACTTC. Translating gives CSAREARDIDEQYF.